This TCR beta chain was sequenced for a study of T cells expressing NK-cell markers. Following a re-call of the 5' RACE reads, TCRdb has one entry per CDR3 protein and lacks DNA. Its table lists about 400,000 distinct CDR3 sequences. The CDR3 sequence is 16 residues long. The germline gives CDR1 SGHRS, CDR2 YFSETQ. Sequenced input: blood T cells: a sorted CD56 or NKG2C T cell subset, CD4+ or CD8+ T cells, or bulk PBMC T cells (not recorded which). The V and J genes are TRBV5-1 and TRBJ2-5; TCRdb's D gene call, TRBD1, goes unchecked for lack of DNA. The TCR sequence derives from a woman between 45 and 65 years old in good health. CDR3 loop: CASSWPPQGVQETQYF.